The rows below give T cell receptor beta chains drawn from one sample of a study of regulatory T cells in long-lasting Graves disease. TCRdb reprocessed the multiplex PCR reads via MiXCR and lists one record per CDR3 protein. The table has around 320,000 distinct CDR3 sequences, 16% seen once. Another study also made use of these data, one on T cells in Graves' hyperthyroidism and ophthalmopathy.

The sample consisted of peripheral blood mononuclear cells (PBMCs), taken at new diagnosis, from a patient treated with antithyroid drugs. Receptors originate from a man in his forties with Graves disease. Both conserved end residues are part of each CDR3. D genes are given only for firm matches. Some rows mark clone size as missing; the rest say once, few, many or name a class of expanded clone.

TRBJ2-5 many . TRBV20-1 TGCAGTGCTAGAGATCCAAGAGACCAAGAGGCCCAGTACTTC CSARDPRDQEAQYF
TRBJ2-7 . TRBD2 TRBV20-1 TGCAGTGCCCGAGGGACTAGCGGGGGGGGTTACGAGCAGTACTTC CSARGTSGGGYEQYF
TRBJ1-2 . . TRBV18 TGTGCCAGCTCAACATTACAACAGGCCCTTGAATTTGGCTACACCTTC CASSTLQQALEFGYTF
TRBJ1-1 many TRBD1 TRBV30 TGTGCCTGGTCGAGGGGGACAGGGGAAGCTTTCTTT CAWSRGTGEAFF
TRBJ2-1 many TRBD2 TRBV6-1 TGTGCCAGCACCGTAGCGGGGGGGGGTAATGAGCAGTTCTTC CASTVAGGGNEQFF
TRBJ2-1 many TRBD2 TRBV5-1 TGCGCCAGCAGCTTGGAGCCAGCGGGGGTCTACAATGAGCAGTTCTTC CASSLEPAGVYNEQFF
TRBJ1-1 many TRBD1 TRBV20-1 TGCAGTGCTAGAGGACAGGGGGACACTGAAGCTTTCTTT CSARGQGDTEAFF
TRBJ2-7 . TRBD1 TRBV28 TGTGCCATTACACCGGGACAGGGCACCTACGAGCAGTACTTC CAITPGQGTYEQYF
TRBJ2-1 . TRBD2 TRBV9 TGTGCCAGCAGCGCTAGACTAGCGGGGGGGCGACGGGAGCAGTTCTTC CASSARLAGGRREQFF
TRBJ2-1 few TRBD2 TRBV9 TGTGCCAGCAGCGTAGACCCCGGACTAGGTGGGAATGAGCAGTTCTTC CASSVDPGLGGNEQFF
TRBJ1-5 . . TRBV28 TGCGCCAGCAGCCTTACCCCCGAGGGTCCCGCGAACCAGCCCCAGCATTTT CASSLTPEGPANQPQHF
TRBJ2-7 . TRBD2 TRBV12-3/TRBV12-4 TGTGCCAGCAGCCAGACTAGCGGGCGTACCTACGAGCAGTACTTC CASSQTSGRTYEQYF
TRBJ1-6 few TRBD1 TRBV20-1 TGCAGTGCTCAACCGACAGGGGCTAATTCACCCCTCCACTTT CSAQPTGANSPLHF
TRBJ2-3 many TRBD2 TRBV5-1 TGCGCCAGCAGCTTGCCACCACTAGCGGGGGGGCTATCGGATGCAGATACGCAGTATTTT CASSLPPLAGGLSDADTQYF
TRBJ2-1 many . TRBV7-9 TGTGCCAGCAGCCCTGACCTCAGGGTAATGGAGCAGTTCTTC CASSPDLRVMEQFF
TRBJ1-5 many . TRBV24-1 TGTGCCACCAGTGATTTGATTTTCCCTGGGGGCGGCAATCAGCCCCAGCATTTT CATSDLIFPGGGNQPQHF
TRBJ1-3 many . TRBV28 TGTGCCAGCAGTTTATCCACTCGGACAGATGGAAACACCATATATTTT CASSLSTRTDGNTIYF
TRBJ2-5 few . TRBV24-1 TGTGCCACCAGTGGCCCCAGGGGAGAAGAGACCCAGTACTTC CATSGPRGEETQYF
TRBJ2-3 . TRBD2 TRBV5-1 TGCGCCAGCAGCTATGGGATAGCGGGGGTTGGGGCTAGCACAGATACGCAGTATTTT CASSYGIAGVGASTDTQYF
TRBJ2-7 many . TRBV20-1 TGCAGTGCTAGGGGGAGACAATACGAGCAGTACTTC CSARGRQYEQYF
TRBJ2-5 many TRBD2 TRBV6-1 TGTGCCAGCAGGTCGTGGATAGCGGGGTCGGAGACCCAGTACTTC CASRSWIAGSETQYF
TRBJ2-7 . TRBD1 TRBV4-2 TGTGCCAGCAGCCGACAGGGGACGGGCTACGAGCAGTACTTC CASSRQGTGYEQYF
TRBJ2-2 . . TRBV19 TGTGCCAGTAGTATAATGGGGCAGCGGGCCGGGGAGCTGTTTTTT CASSIMGQRAGELFF
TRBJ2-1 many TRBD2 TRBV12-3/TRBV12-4 TGTGCCAGCAGTCCCAGCTTCCTAGCGGGGGCTGAGCAGTTCTTC CASSPSFLAGAEQFF
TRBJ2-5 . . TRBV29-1 TGCAGCGTTGCTTTCGGGGTGGGGGAGACCCAGTACTTC CSVAFGVGETQYF
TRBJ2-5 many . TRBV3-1 TGTGCCAGCAGCCCGACACGAACGGAGACCCAGTACTTC CASSPTRTETQYF
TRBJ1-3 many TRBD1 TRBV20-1 TGCAGTGCCGAACAGGGGGCAGGGGGAAACACCATATATTTT CSAEQGAGGNTIYF
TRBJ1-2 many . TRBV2 TGTGCCAGCAAAGGAAGGTTTTGGGGACCAGCTAACTATGGCTACACCTTC CASKGRFWGPANYGYTF
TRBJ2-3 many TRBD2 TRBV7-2 TGTGCCAGCAGCTTACAAGCGGGGGGAGAAGATACGCAGTATTTT CASSLQAGGEDTQYF
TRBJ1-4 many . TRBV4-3 TGCGCCAGCAGCTACCTGACAGCGGAATATGAAAAACTGTTTTTT CASSYLTAEYEKLFF
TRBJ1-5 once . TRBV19 TGTGATGGGGGGCATTTCCAGCCCCAGCATTTT CDGGHFQPQHF
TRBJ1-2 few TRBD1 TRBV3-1 TGTGCCAGCAGCCAGAGACAGGGGAGCGGCTACACCTTC CASSQRQGSGYTF
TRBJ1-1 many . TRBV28 TGTGCCAGCAGTCCCTGGACAGTCCAGAACACTGAAGCTTTCTTT CASSPWTVQNTEAFF
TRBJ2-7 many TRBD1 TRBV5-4 TGTGCCAGCAGCTCACCCCAGGGACAGGGGTTCTACGAGCAGTACTTC CASSSPQGQGFYEQYF
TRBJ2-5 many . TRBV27 TGTGCCAGCAGTGCCGGAACAGCCGCCAGACGGACCCAGTACTTC CASSAGTAARRTQYF
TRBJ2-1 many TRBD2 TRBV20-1 TGCAGTGCTAGAGATCTGGGGCTAGCGGGCCTCAATGAGCAGTTCTTC CSARDLGLAGLNEQFF
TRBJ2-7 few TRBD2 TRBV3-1 TGTGCCAGCAGCCAAGGGTCCTGGGGCGGGGGCGAGCAGTACTTC CASSQGSWGGGEQYF
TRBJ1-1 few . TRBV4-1 TGCGCCAGCACCTCATTCCGGACGGGAGGGGACACTGAAGCTTTCTTT CASTSFRTGGDTEAFF
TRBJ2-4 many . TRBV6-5 TGTGCCAGCAGTTACCACGGAAGCCGGGGAAACATTCAGTACTTC CASSYHGSRGNIQYF
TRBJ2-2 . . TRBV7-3 TGTGCCAGCACCGAAGGACTGACCAGGGAGCTGTTTTTT CASTEGLTRELFF
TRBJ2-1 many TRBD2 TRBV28 TGTGCCAGCAGTCATACTAGCGGGGCCCACGGTGAGCAGTTCTTC CASSHTSGAHGEQFF
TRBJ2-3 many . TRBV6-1 TGTGCCAGCAGCCTACGCGGGAACACAGATACGCAGTATTTT CASSLRGNTDTQYF
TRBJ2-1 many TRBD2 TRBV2 TGTGCCAGCAGTGTGGCGGGACTAGCGGTATATGAGCAGTTCTTC CASSVAGLAVYEQFF
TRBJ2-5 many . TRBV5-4 TGTGCCAGCAGCCAGGGGAGGAGTTGGGAGACCCAGTACTTC CASSQGRSWETQYF
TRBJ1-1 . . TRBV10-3 TGTGCCATCAGTGCAGACACTGAAGCTTTCTTT CAISADTEAFF
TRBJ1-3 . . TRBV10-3 TGTGCCATCAGTCCCGGTGGAAACACCATATATTTT CAISPGGNTIYF
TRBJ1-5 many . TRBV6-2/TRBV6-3 TGTGCCAGCAGCGGCGGCCAGCCCCAGCATTTT CASSGGQPQHF